This TCR beta chain was captured by sequencing in a study of shared clonotypes between healthy human individuals. Findings and limits, study-wide: Represented genetic and exposure-history diversity was restricted by having few donors.

CD4+ cell separation produced CD45RA+ naive and CD45RA-negative memory subsets. Germline V gives CDR1 MDHEN, CDR2 SYDVKM. This CDR3 has 13 residues. V lost 7 bases and J 1 base, leaving 10 bases between the germline ends. Profiling relied on immunoSEQ multiplex PCR, and the TCRdb table lists in-frame clones only, not all of them. This sample has 800,000 to 1,200,000 clones; 75% to 85% occur once, and the top ten carry 0.4% to 0.55%. This clone was seen ten or more times. The antigen is undetermined. This chain joins TRBV28 and TRBJ1-1; tentative D call: TRBD1 (5 bases). Specimen: memory CD4+ T cells from PBMCs. Subset in this sample: CD45RA-negative fraction. The sequence came from a man younger than 35 in good health. Some clones in this sample may be carry-over from other donors' samples. The CDR3 sequence is CASTLTANTEAFF. The CDR3 DNA reads TGTGCCAGCACCCTGACAGCGAACACTGAAGCTTTCTTT.